These 20 T cell receptor beta chains came from one sample sequenced in a study of beta chain features in type 1 diabetes. Study-wide results and caveats: Researchers report that Type 1 diabetes patients had moderately but significantly shorter TCRB CDR3s across all four CD4+ subsets.

The sequenced template was cDNA made from the entire isolated RNA. Profiled with immunoSEQ multiplex PCR; TCRdb holds only in-frame clones, not every one. The repertoire includes under 300,000 clones, about 15% of them detected once, and just under 0.02% sits in the top ten. No antigens are known for them. Sequenced: naive CD4+ T cells from blood. These receptors all come from a man in his thirties or forties with type 1 diabetes.

The V and J genes are TRBV6-5 and TRBJ2-1; TRBD1 is a possible D gene (6 bases). The length of the CDR3 is 14 residues. The V end was cut by 5 bases, the J end by 7 bases, with 15 bases between. Germline CDR1 MNHEY, CDR2 SVGAGI. DNA of the CDR3: TGTGCCAGCAGTCTTGACAGGCCGGGGAATGAGCAGTTCTTC. This translates into CASSLDRPGNEQFF.

The chain carries TRBV5-1 and TRBJ1-1; D not certain. V lost 0 bases to trimming and J lost 7 bases, with 10 bases between them. CDR1 and CDR2 (germline): SGHRS, YFSETQ. The CDR3 sequence is 13 residues long. The CDR3 DNA reads as TGCGCCAGCAGCTTGGGGGAGTCAGTTGAAGCTTTCTTT. Translation: CASSLGESVEAFF.

The gene calls are TRBV5-1 and TRBJ2-5; TRBD1 is a possible D gene (6 bases). The CDR3 has 14 residues. The ends were cut back, 4 bases at V and 1 base at J, with 11 bases in the middle. Germline lookup yields CDR1 SGHRS and CDR2 YFSETQ. CDR3 in DNA: TGCGCCAGCAGCGACCAGGGGCTCCAAGAGACCCAGTACTTC. Protein: CASSDQGLQETQYF.

A single count supports this clone. The chain carries TRBV7-9 and TRBJ2-3; the D gene is possibly TRBD1 (6 bases). The CDR3 has 17 amino acids. Germline V lookup: CDR1 SEHNR, CDR2 FQNEAQ (reference sequence). Trimming left V 1 base short and J 1 base short, with 15 bases between. The CDR3 sequence is CASSLVVKQGGTDTQYF. In DNA, the CDR3 is TGTGCCAGCAGCTTAGTGGTCAAACAGGGTGGCACAGATACGCAGTATTTT.

The chain links TRBV5-1 to TRBJ1-1; D unresolved. The germline CDR1 and CDR2 sequences are SGHRS and YFSETQ. V lost 0 bases and J 1 base, leaving 7 bases between the germline ends. This CDR3 region has 14 residues. CDR3 sequence: CASSLGQENTEAFF. CDR3 sequence (DNA): TGCGCCAGCAGCTTGGGGCAGGAGAACACTGAAGCTTTCTTT.

The V gene is TRBV5-1, the J gene TRBJ2-1; tentative D call: TRBD2 (5 bases). There are 13 residues in the CDR3. Germline CDR1 and CDR2: SGHRS and YFSETQ. Trimming removed 0 bases from V and 10 bases from J, with 11 bases in between. The CDR3 protein is CASSLASEGEQFF. The CDR3 nucleotides read TGCGCCAGCAGCTTGGCAAGCGAGGGCGAGCAGTTCTTC.

The chain joins TRBV5-1 to TRBJ2-3; TRBD1 is a possible D gene (5 bases). Between the trimmed V and J ends, which lost 4 bases and 0 bases, there was a span of 9 bases. The CDR3 sequence is 14 residues long. Per the germline V gene, CDR1 is SGHRS and CDR2 is YFSETQ. The CDR3 is CASSGPGSTDTQYF. The CDR3 region has the DNA TGCGCCAGCAGCGGACCAGGGAGCACAGATACGCAGTATTTT.

The V and J genes are TRBV4-1 and TRBJ1-3; tentatively, D is TRBD1 (6 bases). This CDR3 has 17 amino acids. Germline CDR1 is MGHRA and CDR2 is YSYEKL. The germline V and J ends were trimmed by 0 bases and 4 bases, with 16 bases remaining between them. This CDR3 is CASSQDPAGARGNTIYF. CDR3 in DNA: TGCGCCAGCAGCCAAGATCCGGCAGGGGCGAGGGGAAACACCATATATTTT.

The chain combines TRBV5-1 with TRBJ2-1, with D uncertain. With 1 base removed from V and 2 bases from J, the gap between germline ends came to 4 bases. This CDR3 is built from 13 residues. Looked up from germline, CDR1 is SGHRS and CDR2 is YFSETQ. CDR3 DNA sequence: TGCGCCAGCAGCTTGAGCCCCTACAATGAGCAGTTCTTC. Encoded protein: CASSLSPYNEQFF.

The chain joins TRBV2 to TRBJ2-1; 10 nucleotides align to TRBD2. Germline CDR1 and CDR2: SNHLY and FYNNEI. The CDR3 runs 13 residues. Trimming cost V 5 bases and J 10 bases; bases outside gene matches: 5. The DNA of the CDR3 is TGTGCCAGCAGTCTAGCGGGAGTATGGGAGCAGTTCTTC. As protein: CASSLAGVWEQFF.

In its sample, this clone was seen a few times. The rearrangement uses TRBV7-2 and TRBJ2-3, with a tentative D call TRBD2 (6 bases). Germline assignment: CDR1 SGHTA and CDR2 FQGNSA. The CDR3 length is 13 residues. The germline V and J ends were trimmed by 1 base and 7 bases, with 9 bases remaining between them. CDR3 DNA sequence: TGTGCCAGCAGCTTAGGGGAGGCCTATACGCAGTATTTT. Residues: CASSLGEAYTQYF.

The chain has TRBV2 and TRBJ2-5, with a weak D call TRBD1 (5 bases). V shed 4 bases and J shed 3 bases, with 9 bases lying between them. The CDR3 runs to 13 residues. Germline V gives CDR1 SNHLY, CDR2 FYNNEI. The CDR3 protein is CASSVQDKETQYF. The DNA of the CDR3 is TGTGCCAGCAGTGTACAGGATAAAGAGACCCAGTACTTC.

This clone has just a few counts. This chain links TRBV19 with TRBJ2-7, with 10 bases that match TRBD1. V was clipped by 6 bases and J by 8 bases; unmatched bases: 7. CDR1 is LNHDA and CDR2 is SQIVND in the germline V gene (reference sequence). The CDR3 covers 13 residues. The DNA for the CDR3 is TGTGCCAGTAGCAGGGACAGGGGAAATCAGCAGTACTTC. It translates to CASSRDRGNQQYF.

This rearrangement joins TRBV4-2 to TRBJ1-2; D is unresolved. CDR3 length: 15 residues. The V gene lost 1 base and the J gene lost 4 bases, with 13 bases spanning the gap. CDR1 is LGHNA and CDR2 is YNFKEQ in the germline V gene. CDR3: CASSQGIKEGYGYTF. The CDR3 bases are TGTGCCAGCAGCCAAGGGATAAAGGAGGGCTATGGCTACACCTTC.

This sequence joins TRBV5-1 and TRBJ2-7; tentatively, D is TRBD2 (6 bases). The V and J ends lost 4 bases and 7 bases respectively, with 27 bases between them. Germline V gene sequence: CDR1 SGHRS, CDR2 YFSETQ. The length of the CDR3 is 17 residues. The chain's CDR3 is CASSPWGDESARGEQYF. In DNA, the CDR3 is TGCGCCAGCAGCCCATGGGGGGACGAGTCGGCCCGGGGAGAGCAGTACTTC.

This clone was counted a few times. This rearrangement joins TRBV29-1 to TRBJ2-7, with a possible D match to TRBD2 (6 bases). Trimming stripped 4 bases from V and 5 bases from J, with 21 bases between. CDR3 length: 15 amino acids. The germline V gene encodes CDR1 SQVTM and CDR2 ANQGSEA. This CDR3 is CSVVLWEVGSDEQYF. CDR3 DNA: TGCAGCGTTGTATTGTGGGAGGTGGGAAGCGACGAGCAGTACTTC.

This clone was counted between two and nine times. The chain is built from TRBV19 and TRBJ2-6; the D is unclear. This CDR3 comprises 15 residues. V lost 6 bases and J 3 bases, leaving 12 bases between the germline ends. The germline CDR1 and CDR2 sequences are LNHDA and SQIVND (reference sequence). The CDR3 region is CASREEVVGANVLTF. DNA for the CDR3: TGTGCCAGTAGAGAAGAGGTGGTTGGGGCCAACGTCCTGACTTTC.

This sequence joins TRBV11-3 and TRBJ2-7; 10 bases map to TRBD1. CDR1 is SGHNT, CDR2 YENEEA, per germline. The CDR3 has 15 amino acids. V gave up 0 bases and J gave up 2 bases; unmatched junction bases: 1. The CDR3 is CASSLDGQGAYEQYF. The CDR3 DNA reads TGTGCCAGCAGCTTAGATGGACAGGGGGCCTACGAGCAGTACTTC. The full variable domain, in which reference TRBV11-3 and TRBJ2-7 provide the parts outside the CDR3, is EAGVVQSPRYKIIEKKQPVAFWCNPISGHNTLYWYLQNLGQGPELLIRYENEEAVDDSQLPKDRFSAERLKGVDSTLKIQPAELGDSAVYLCASSLDGQGAYEQYFGPGTRLTVT.

This sequence joins TRBV11-3 and TRBJ1-6; the D gene is possibly TRBD1 (5 bases). This CDR3 is built from 15 residues. The germline V gene has CDR1 SGHNT and CDR2 YENEEA. V lost 0 bases and J lost 9, with 12 bases in between. CDR3 protein: CASSLDPGYPSPLHF. CDR3 coding DNA: TGTGCCAGCAGCTTAGACCCAGGGTACCCTTCACCCCTCCACTTT.

This clone occurred a few times. V usage is TRBV9 and J usage is TRBJ2-5, with D possibly being TRBD1 (5 bases). Trimming removed 3 bases from V and 3 bases from J, with 12 bases in between. The length of the CDR3 is 14 residues. CDR1 is SGDLS, CDR2 YYNGEE, per germline. The DNA of the CDR3 is TGTGCCAGCAGCGCGGTAGCAGGGAAAGAGACCCAGTACTTC. Encoded protein: CASSAVAGKETQYF.